These 27 T cell receptor beta chains originate from one sample sequenced in a study of cytomegalovirus exposure and HLA in healthy donors. The study ran its PCR with 60 Vbeta and 13 Jbeta primers. Libraries were prepared by immunoSEQ multiplex PCR; TCRdb keeps only in-frame clonotypes and omits some of them. The sample includes some 140,000 clones, 73% seen only once; the top ten take roughly 1.3%. The sample taken for sequencing was PBMCs. Receptor source: a woman between 35 and 50 years old in good health and CMV-seronegative.

This clone has just a few counts. Distinct nucleotide sequences in the sample also encode this CDR3. This sequence joins TRBV6-5 and TRBJ1-2; possible D gene TRBD1, 5 bases. The CDR3 consists of 14 residues. The V gene lost 0 bases and the J gene lost 2 bases, with 7 bases spanning the gap. Germline assignment: CDR1 MNHEY and CDR2 SVGAGI. The chain's CDR3 is CASSYSPGNYGYTF. For the CDR3, the DNA is TGTGCCAGCAGTTACTCGCCAGGGAACTATGGCTACACCTTC.

The genes are TRBV4-2 and TRBJ1-6; D unresolved. From germline, CDR1 is LGHNA and CDR2 YNFKEQ. V was pared by 2 bases and J by 8 bases, with 13 bases between. There are 15 residues in the CDR3. The CDR3 region has the DNA TGTGCCAGCAGCCAACCTTCGGGTCCCTATTCACCCCTCCACTTT. Translation gives CASSQPSGPYSPLHF.

This clone was seen only a few times. The chain recombines TRBV2 with TRBJ2-1; 10 bases match TRBD1. Germline V gene data show CDR1 as SNHLY and CDR2 as FYNNEI. J was trimmed by 7 bases and V by 3 bases; bases with no gene match: 3. The CDR3 length is 14 residues. CDR3 sequence: CASSDGTGVNEQFF. CDR3 in DNA: TGTGCCAGCAGTGACGGGACAGGGGTGAATGAGCAGTTCTTC.

The chain employs TRBV5-1 and TRBJ1-3, with no clear D. CDR1 and CDR2 from the germline V gene are SGHRS and YFSETQ. CDR3 length: 15 amino acids. V lost 3 bases and J 0 bases, leaving 10 bases between the germline ends. CDR3 amino acids: CASSSNVDSGNTIYF. The CDR3 DNA follows: TGCGCCAGCAGCTCTAACGTCGACTCTGGAAACACCATATATTTT.

Concerning this clone: Relative to the germline gene, one junction end is altered; a read error may explain this. This chain uses TRBV20-1 with TRBJ1-5, with 7 bases lining up with TRBD1. Germline lookup yields CDR1 DFQATT and CDR2 SNEGSKA (reference sequence). This CDR3 has 11 residues. The DNA for the CDR3 is TGCAGTGCGTCGGACAGGCGCATTTATCTATTT. It yields the protein CSASDRRIYLF.

V usage is TRBV9 and J usage is TRBJ1-3; D not resolved. CDR3 length: 14 amino acids. The V end lost 4 bases, the J end lost 4 bases, and 12 bases lay between the germline ends. CDR1 and CDR2 from the germline V gene are SGDLS and YYNGEE. The CDR3: CASSFESPGNTIYF. For the CDR3, the DNA is TGTGCCAGCAGCTTCGAAAGCCCGGGAAACACCATATATTTT.

The chain has TRBV9 and TRBJ2-1, with D unclear. CDR1 and CDR2 from the germline V gene are SGDLS and YYNGEE. V shed 0 bases and J shed 9 bases, with 10 bases lying between them. The CDR3 loop spans 13 amino acids. CDR3 bases: TGTGCCAGCAGCGTAGGAGAGCTAGGTGAGCAGTTCTTC. Translating gives CASSVGELGEQFF.

The chain combines TRBV6-6 with TRBJ2-7; D is perhaps TRBD1 (5 bases). The CDR3 extends over 15 amino acids. V shed 5 bases and J shed 1 base, with 15 bases lying between them. CDR1 and CDR2 from the germline V gene are MNHNY and SVGAGI (reference sequence). The CDR3 region is CASSQQARPSYEQYF. In nucleotides, the CDR3 is TGTGCCAGCAGTCAACAGGCTCGACCTTCCTACGAGCAGTACTTC.

V usage is TRBV2 and J usage is TRBJ1-5; unclear D gene. The length of the CDR3 is 12 residues. Trimming took 4 bases from V and 5 from J, leaving 6 bases between them. Germline CDR1 is SNHLY and CDR2 is FYNNEI. The CDR3 DNA follows: TGTGCCAGCAGTGGGGGAGATCAGCCCCAGCATTTT. Translated: CASSGGDQPQHF.

This chain connects TRBV21-1 to TRBJ2-3; the D call in the table, TRBD1, was not verified against the DNA. TRBV21-1 is labeled a pseudogene. This CDR3 spans 18 amino acids. The CDR3 here is CASSKDGQGALETDTQYF. CDR3 nucleotide sequence: TGTGCCAGCAGCAAAGATGGGCAGGGGGCCCTTGAAACAGATACGCAGTATTTT.

This rearrangement joins TRBV14 to TRBJ2-2, with D unclear. V was pared by 4 bases and J by 6 bases, with 12 bases between. CDR3 length equals 14 residues. Germline CDR1 reads SGHDN; CDR2 reads FVKESK. The DNA for the CDR3 is TGTGCCAGCAGCCCAATGCGTTTCCCCGGGGAGCTGTTTTTT. It is translated as CASSPMRFPGELFF.

This clone was counted a single time. V usage is TRBV6-1 and J usage is TRBJ1-1, with 7 bases identical to TRBD1. Germline CDR1 is MNHNS and CDR2 is SASEGT. V was pared by 5 bases and J by 0 bases, with 6 bases of the junction left unmatched. This CDR3 contains 15 residues. This CDR3 is CASSQRTGLNTEAFF. The CDR3 bases are TGTGCCAGCAGTCAACGGACAGGCCTGAACACTGAAGCTTTCTTT.

The CDR3 bases are TGTGCCAGCAGGATTACAGGGGGCAGCTATGGCTACACCTTC. Translating it yields CASRITGGSYGYTF. The rearrangement joins TRBV28 to TRBJ1-2; 9 bases line up with TRBD1. This CDR3 has 14 residues. Germline V gene sequence: CDR1 MDHEN, CDR2 SYDVKM. The V and J ends lost 6 bases and 4 bases, in that order; junction bases with no gene match: 6.

This clone has only a few counts. The chain couples TRBV13 to TRBJ2-1; D is unresolved. This CDR3 comprises 14 residues. Germline V gene lookup returns CDR1 PRHDT and CDR2 FYEKMQ (reference sequence). Trimming stripped 1 base from V and 4 bases from J, with 8 bases between. Here the CDR3 reads CASSLVSSYNEQFF. CDR3 DNA sequence: TGTGCCAGCAGCTTAGTATCCTCGTACAATGAGCAGTTCTTC. Looking up the rest from reference TRBV13 and TRBJ2-1 gives the full variable domain: AAGVIQSPRHLIKEKRETATLKCYPIPRHDTVYWYQQGPGQDPQFLISFYEKMQSDKGSIPDRFSAQQFSDYHSELNMSSLELGDSALYFCASSLVSSYNEQFFGPGTRLTVL.

This clone appeared a single time. The CDR3 coding sequence is TGTGCCAGCAGTTACCTACAGGGGGGTGGCACAGATACGCAGTATTTT. It translates to CASSYLQGGGTDTQYF. The chain uses TRBV2 and TRBJ2-3; 8 bases agree with TRBD1. CDR3 length: 16 amino acids. J gave up 1 base and V 5 bases, and 8 bases lay outside the gene matches. CDR1 and CDR2 from the germline V gene are SNHLY and FYNNEI.

CDR3 DNA: TGTGCCAGCAGCTTGGGACAGGGAGCTGGAAACACCATATATTTT. Translating it yields CASSLGQGAGNTIYF. The V and J genes are TRBV11-2 and TRBJ1-3; 9 positions match TRBD1. V lost 3 bases to trimming and J lost 2 bases; unmatched junction nucleotides: 2. The CDR3 consists of 15 residues. Per germline, CDR1 SGHAT and CDR2 FQNNGV. Looking up the rest from reference TRBV11-2 and TRBJ1-3 gives the full variable domain: EAGVAQSPRYKIIEKRQSVAFWCNPISGHATLYWYQQILGQGPKLLIQFQNNGVVDDSQLPKDRFSAERLKGVDSTLKIQPAKLEDSAVYLCASSLGQGAGNTIYFGEGSWLTVV.

V is TRBV27 and J is TRBJ1-6; no firm D call. V lost 3 bases and J lost 9, with 15 bases in between. CDR1 and CDR2 (germline): MNHEY, SMNVEV (reference sequence). The CDR3 extends over 15 amino acids. CDR3 region: CASSLVAGKVSPLHF. CDR3 bases: TGTGCCAGCAGTTTGGTCGCCGGGAAGGTTTCACCCCTCCACTTT.

The gene calls are TRBV9 and TRBJ2-1; 11 nucleotides line up with TRBD1. The CDR3 contains 15 residues. Germline V gene sequence: CDR1 SGDLS, CDR2 YYNGEE. V gave up 3 bases and J gave up 6 bases; unmatched junction bases: 5. CDR3 nucleotide sequence: TGTGCCAGCAGCGACCGGGACAGGGGGGGCAATGAGCAGTTCTTC. This translates into CASSDRDRGGNEQFF. The entire variable domain, with the rest obtained from reference TRBV9 and TRBJ2-1, is as follows: DSGVTQTPKHLITATGQRVTLRCSPRSGDLSVYWYQQSLDQGLQFLIQYYNGEERAKGNILERFSAQQFPDLHSELNLSSLELGDSALYFCASSDRDRGGNEQFFGPGTRLTVL.

The chain has TRBV5-1 and TRBJ2-1; 8 bases map to TRBD1. The CDR3 extends over 15 amino acids. V was pared by 4 bases and J by 5 bases, with 8 bases of the junction left unmatched. Looked up from germline, CDR1 is SGHRS and CDR2 is YFSETQ. The CDR3 reads CASSLTDRENNEQFF. For the CDR3, the DNA is TGCGCCAGCAGCCTAACGGACAGGGAGAACAATGAGCAGTTCTTC.

This chain links TRBV7-3 with TRBJ2-1; 8 nucleotides match TRBD1. In germline, CDR1 is SGHTA, CDR2 FQGTGA. Germline trimming cut 5 bases from V and 5 bases from J; bases unmatched to any gene: 11. The CDR3 has 16 residues. The CDR3, as DNA: TGTGCCAGCAGCCCTGGGACAGGTAGGGCGGACAATGAGCAGTTCTTC. It encodes CASSPGTGRADNEQFF.

The chain uses TRBV9 and TRBJ1-3; TRBD1 agrees at 9 bases. The CDR3 is made up of 17 amino acids. The V segment lost 4 bases and the J segment 0 bases; nucleotides outside the gene matches: 8. Germline assignment: CDR1 SGDLS and CDR2 YYNGEE. CDR3 region: CASSTSGTGTSGNTIYF. In DNA form, the CDR3 reads TGTGCCAGCAGCACCTCCGGGACAGGGACCTCTGGAAACACCATATATTTT.

In its sample, this clone was seen many times. The J gene is TRBJ1-1, the V gene TRBV5-6; weak D call: TRBD1 (6 bases). Germline CDR1 reads SGHDT; CDR2 reads YYEEEE. Trimming took off 5 bases at V and 3 bases at J, with 8 bases between the two ends. CDR3 length: 12 amino acids. CDR3: CASRTGYTEAFF. As DNA, the CDR3 is TGTGCCAGCAGGACAGGATACACTGAAGCTTTCTTT.

The chain links TRBV25-1 to TRBJ1-2, with D possibly TRBD1 on 5 matching bases. The germline CDR1 and CDR2 sequences are MGHDK and SYGVNS. Trimming took off 10 bases at V and 4 bases at J, with 19 bases between the two ends. This CDR3 has 14 amino acids. CDR3 bases: TGTGCCACTTCTCGGAAGGGGAATTCCTATGGCTACACCTTC. Its protein product is CATSRKGNSYGYTF.

This chain joins TRBV9 and TRBJ2-1; 9 bases fit TRBD2. Losses at the gene ends were 2 bases for V and 4 bases for J; bases not matched to a gene: 4. Germline V gene data show CDR1 as SGDLS and CDR2 as YYNGEE. The CDR3 is made up of 15 amino acids. In DNA form, the CDR3 reads TGTGCCAGCAGCGTTAGCGGGAGCCTGTACAATGAGCAGTTCTTC. Its protein product is CASSVSGSLYNEQFF.

The rearrangement links TRBV10-2 to TRBJ2-5; 11 positions agree with TRBD2. The CDR3 has 15 amino acids. Germline CDR1 reads WSHSY; CDR2 reads SAAADI. Trimming at V came to 2 bases and at J to 5 bases, leaving 4 bases not matched to a gene. DNA of the CDR3: TGCGCCAGCAGTGAGCCGGGACTAGCGGAGGAGACCCAGTACTTC. Protein sequence: CASSEPGLAEETQYF.

The chain links TRBV5-1 to TRBJ2-5; TRBD1 is a possible D gene (6 bases). Germline CDR1 reads SGHRS; CDR2 reads YFSETQ. The length of the CDR3 is 16 residues. V was pared by 0 bases and J by 2 bases, with 14 bases between. The CDR3 reads CASSLGPRGAQETQYF. The CDR3 DNA sequence: TGCGCCAGCAGCTTGGGACCCAGGGGAGCGCAAGAGACCCAGTACTTC. The full variable domain, completed using reference TRBV5-1 and TRBJ2-5, is KAGVTQTPRYLIKTRGQQVTLSCSPISGHRSVSWYQQTPGQGLQFLFEYFSETQRNKGNFPGRFSGRQFSNSRSEMNVSTLELGDSALYLCASSLGPRGAQETQYFGPGTRLLVL.

The rearrangement links TRBV21-1 to TRBJ2-7; TRBD2 is the table's D call, not checked against the DNA. TRBV21-1 represents a pseudogene. The CDR3 runs to 15 residues. The CDR3 DNA reads as TGTGCCAGCAGCAAGGGGGGGGGTATCTCCTACGAGCAGTACTTC. This encodes CASSKGGGISYEQYF.